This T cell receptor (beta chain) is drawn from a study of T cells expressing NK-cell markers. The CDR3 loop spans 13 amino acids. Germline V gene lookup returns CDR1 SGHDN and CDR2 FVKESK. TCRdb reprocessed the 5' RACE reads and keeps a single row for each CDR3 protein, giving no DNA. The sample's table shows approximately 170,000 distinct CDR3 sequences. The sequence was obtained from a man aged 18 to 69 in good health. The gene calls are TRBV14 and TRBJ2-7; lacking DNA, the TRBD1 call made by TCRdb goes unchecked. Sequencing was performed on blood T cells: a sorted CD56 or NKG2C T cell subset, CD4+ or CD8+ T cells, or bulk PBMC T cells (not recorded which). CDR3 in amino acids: CASSQSRTGEQYF.